The 19 T cell receptor beta chains in this list originate from one sample, sequenced in a study of T cell responses to AZD1222 COVID-19 vaccine. Sequencing used immunoSEQ multiplex PCR; TCRdb keeps in-frame clones, though not all of them. The sample yields 65,000 to 85,000 clones, roughly 84% seen once. The material sequenced was peripheral blood, taken on day 0 of AZD1222 vaccination. The receptors shown here come from an adult in good health.

This sequence joins TRBV7-8 and TRBJ2-7, with 10 bases matching TRBD2. This CDR3 has 16 amino acids. Losses at the gene ends were 0 bases for V and 2 bases for J; bases not matched to a gene: 4. Germline CDR1 and CDR2: SGHVS and FQNEAQ. The CDR3 loop reads CASSLAGSGRAYEQYF. The DNA for the CDR3 is TGTGCCAGCAGCTTAGCGGGGAGCGGGAGGGCCTACGAGCAGTACTTC.

This clone has only one observation. This sequence joins TRBV9 and TRBJ2-1; no clear D gene. Between the trimmed V and J ends, which lost 0 bases and 0 bases, there was a span of 7 bases. CDR1 is SGDLS, CDR2 YYNGEE, per germline. The length of the CDR3 is 15 residues. The CDR3 loop is CASSVAPRSYNEQFF. The CDR3 DNA reads TGTGCCAGCAGCGTAGCTCCGCGCTCCTACAATGAGCAGTTCTTC.

This rearrangement joins TRBV14 to TRBJ2-1; 10 bases fit TRBD2. The CDR3 runs 13 residues. Germline V gene sequence: CDR1 SGHDN, CDR2 FVKESK. V lost 4 bases to trimming and J lost 13 bases; unmatched junction nucleotides: 7. The CDR3 loop reads CASSPTIAGGQFF. CDR3 DNA sequence: TGTGCCAGCAGCCCAACTATAGCGGGGGGACAGTTCTTC.

The chain links TRBV7-6 to TRBJ1-3, with D unresolved. This CDR3 is built from 14 residues. The V gene lost 1 base and the J gene lost 1 base, with 5 bases spanning the gap. The germline gives CDR1 SGHVS, CDR2 FNYEAQ. The CDR3: CASSLGTSGNTIYF. The CDR3 coding sequence is TGTGCCAGCAGCTTAGGGACTTCTGGAAACACCATATATTTT.

The chain joins TRBV6-5 to TRBJ1-2; D gene unclear. The germline V gene has CDR1 MNHEY and CDR2 SVGAGI. CDR3 length equals 15 residues. Trimming left V 0 bases short and J 7 bases short, with 15 bases between. The CDR3 spells CASSYSNSRIGGYTF. CDR3 nucleotides: TGTGCCAGCAGTTACTCGAATTCCAGGATCGGTGGCTACACCTTC.

This clone was picked up one time. The J gene is TRBJ2-3, the V gene TRBV29-1; D is undetermined. The V gene's germline CDR1 is SQVTM and CDR2 ANQGSEA. The V and J ends lost 5 bases and 1 base respectively, with 7 bases between them. The CDR3 consists of 12 residues. CDR3 bases: TGCAGCGTTCTACCGCGCACAGATACGCAGTATTTT. The encoded protein is CSVLPRTDTQYF.

V and J are TRBV7-9 and TRBJ1-2, with a possible D match to TRBD1 (6 bases). The CDR3 contains 14 residues. The V gene's germline CDR1 is SEHNR and CDR2 FQNEAQ (reference sequence). V was clipped by 6 bases and J by 3 bases, with 14 bases between them. The chain's CDR3 is CASRKDRADYGYTF. CDR3 DNA sequence: TGTGCCAGCAGAAAGGACAGAGCAGACTATGGCTACACCTTC.

This sequence joins TRBV2 and TRBJ2-1; 11 positions agree with TRBD2. V was clipped by 2 bases and J by 6 bases; unmatched bases: 6. Germline V lookup: CDR1 SNHLY, CDR2 FYNNEI. This CDR3 has 16 amino acids. For the CDR3, the DNA is TGTGCCAGCAGTGAACCGACTAGCGGGACCCTCAATGAGCAGTTCTTC. This codes for CASSEPTSGTLNEQFF.

This rearrangement joins TRBV30 to TRBJ1-5, with D possibly being TRBD1 (5 bases). This CDR3 has 15 residues. Germline V gives CDR1 GTSNPN, CDR2 SVGIG (reference sequence). V lost 0 bases and J 3 bases, leaving 12 bases between the germline ends. CDR3 DNA: TGTGCCTGGAGTGTTGGAGGGGCTTTCAATCAGCCCCAGCATTTT. Residues: CAWSVGGAFNQPQHF.

The CDR3 bases are TGTGCCAGCAGCGTAGGAGGCGGGGACACAGATACGCAGTATTTT. Amino acids: CASSVGGGDTDTQYF. This rearrangement joins TRBV9 to TRBJ2-3; D perhaps matches TRBD2 (6 bases). The CDR3 spans 15 residues. V lost 0 bases to trimming and J lost 2 bases, with 10 bases between them. In germline, CDR1 is SGDLS, CDR2 YYNGEE.

The chain couples TRBV5-1 to TRBJ1-2; 9 bases are a match to TRBD1. The CDR3 loop spans 13 amino acids. V trimming: 4 bases; J trimming: 8 bases; junction bases outside the gene matches: 6. Germline lookup yields CDR1 SGHRS and CDR2 YFSETQ. This chain's CDR3 is CASSAGQGRGYTF. The CDR3 nucleotides read TGCGCCAGCAGCGCGGGACAGGGCCGCGGCTACACCTTC.

The chain uses TRBV23-1 and TRBJ1-6; D might be TRBD1 (6 bases). TRBV23-1 is annotated as an ORF whose role is uncertain. The CDR3 contains 14 residues. Trimming took 9 bases from V and 7 from J, leaving 16 bases between them. CDR3 DNA sequence: TGCGCCAGAAGGGGTGGGGGGCTCAATTCACCCCTCCACTTT. This codes for CARRGGGLNSPLHF.

V and J are TRBV5-1 and TRBJ1-5; 8 nucleotides agree with TRBD1. This CDR3 is built from 14 residues. The ends lost 4 bases at V and 10 bases at J; junction bases unmatched: 10. Germline V gene data show CDR1 as SGHRS and CDR2 as YFSETQ. CDR3 nucleotides: TGCGCCAGCAGCCCTGGGGGACAGGAGGATCCCCAGCATTTT. Translated, it gives CASSPGGQEDPQHF.

The chain is built from TRBV5-4 and TRBJ1-2, with 11 positions matching TRBD1. V dropped 4 bases and J dropped 8; count of bases not matched to a gene: 4. Germline V lookup: CDR1 SGHNT, CDR2 YYREEE (reference sequence). The CDR3 length is 13 residues. The CDR3 region is CASSTGQGVGYTF. Written as DNA, the CDR3 is TGTGCCAGCAGCACGGGACAGGGGGTGGGCTACACCTTC.

This chain links TRBV19 with TRBJ1-6; D is possibly TRBD1 (5 bases). The V gene lost 5 bases and the J gene lost 0 bases, with 8 bases spanning the gap. CDR3 size: 15 residues. Germline CDR1 reads LNHDA; CDR2 reads SQIVND (reference sequence). The CDR3 loop is CASSRGSSYNSPLHF. Written as DNA, the CDR3 is TGTGCCAGTAGTCGGGGGAGCTCCTATAATTCACCCCTCCACTTT.

The V call is TRBV18, the J call TRBJ2-3; 10 nucleotides line up with TRBD2. The CDR3 consists of 16 residues. CDR1 KGHSH and CDR2 LQKENI come from the germline V gene. Trimming removed 3 bases from V and 2 bases from J; junction bases left unmatched: 5. The CDR3, as DNA: TGTGCCAGCTCACCGCTAGCGGGGGAAATCACAGATACGCAGTATTTT. This encodes CASSPLAGEITDTQYF.

This clone was picked up a small number of times. The V and J genes are TRBV5-1 and TRBJ2-3; 7 nucleotides agree with TRBD1. The length of the CDR3 is 15 residues. From germline, CDR1 is SGHRS and CDR2 YFSETQ. J was trimmed by 0 bases and V by 8 bases; bases with no gene match: 9. The CDR3 sequence: CASGRQGQSTDTQYF. The CDR3 bases are TGCGCCAGTGGTAGACAGGGACAGAGCACAGATACGCAGTATTTT.

V usage is TRBV4-1 and J usage is TRBJ2-7; 12 nucleotides match TRBD2. There are 14 residues in the CDR3. From germline, CDR1 is MGHRA and CDR2 YSYEKL. V was clipped by 4 bases and J by 7 bases; unmatched bases: 5. This CDR3 reads CASSPRLAGEEQYF. As DNA, the CDR3 is TGCGCCAGCAGCCCCCGACTAGCGGGAGAGGAGCAGTACTTC.

This rearrangement joins TRBV5-1 to TRBJ1-2; possibly TRBD1 for D (5 bases). The CDR3 runs 13 residues. V was clipped by 4 bases and J by 6 bases, with 13 bases between them. The germline gives CDR1 SGHRS, CDR2 YFSETQ. CDR3 region: CASSPQVGDGYTF. CDR3 in DNA: TGCGCCAGCAGCCCCCAGGTGGGGGATGGCTACACCTTC.